These T cell receptor beta chains were read from a single sample in a study of identical twins. TCRdb passed the 5' RACE reads through MiXCR, listing each CDR3 protein once. The repertoire includes roughly 260,000 distinct CDR3 sequences, around an eighth of them detected once, and approximately 8.2% sits in the top ten. Sequencing was performed on memory (CD45RO+) T cells sorted from blood. The source is a young woman in good health. The conserved cysteine and the conserved F or W are not part of the CDR3 here.

>TRBJ2-1|TRBV6-5
ASSYSDLRVSSYNEQF
>TRBJ2-4|TRBV12-3/TRBV12-4
ASSLRRGNIQY
>TRBJ1-2|TRBV7-2
ASSLNENYGYT
>TRBJ2-1|TRBV7-8
ASSQGQDINEQF
>TRBJ1-2|TRBV5-4
ASSVGGQGGSYGYT
>TRBJ2-5|TRBV20-1
SARDWAGLDMAQY
>TRBJ1-1|TRBV20-1
SVSRLNTEAF
>TRBJ1-1|TRBV12-3/TRBV12-4
ASLPVGYTEAF
>TRBJ1-1|TRBV20-1
SARDGNTEAF
>TRBJ2-7|TRBV11-2
ASSQFGGPSYEQY
>TRBJ2-1|TRBV10-3
AISEWTGQGYNEQF